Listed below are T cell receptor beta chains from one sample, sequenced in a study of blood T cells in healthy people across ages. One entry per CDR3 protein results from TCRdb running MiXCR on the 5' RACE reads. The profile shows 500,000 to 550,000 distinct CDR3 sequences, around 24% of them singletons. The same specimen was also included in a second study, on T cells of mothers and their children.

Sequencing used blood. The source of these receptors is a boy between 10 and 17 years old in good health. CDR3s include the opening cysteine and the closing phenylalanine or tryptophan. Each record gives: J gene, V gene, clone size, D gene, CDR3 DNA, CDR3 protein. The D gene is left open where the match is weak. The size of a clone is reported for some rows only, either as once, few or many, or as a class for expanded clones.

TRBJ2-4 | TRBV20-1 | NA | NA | TGCAGTGCTTTAGACAGGCCTTTGGGTCTAGCCAAAAACATTCAGTACTTC | CSALDRPLGLAKNIQYF
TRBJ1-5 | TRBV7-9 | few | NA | TGTGCCAGCAGCGTCACAGAGAGCAATCAGCCCCAGCATTTT | CASSVTESNQPQHF
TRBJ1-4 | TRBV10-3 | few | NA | TGTGCCATCAGTGACGATGAAAAACTGTTTTTT | CAISDDEKLFF
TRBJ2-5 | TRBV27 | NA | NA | TGTGCCAGCAGTCCAATCCAAAGGGGGCGCGGGAAGACCCAGTACTTC | CASSPIQRGRGKTQYF
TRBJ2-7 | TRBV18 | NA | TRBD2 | TGTGCCAGCTCACCACTAAACCCTATTGCGGGGGATATCTACGAGCAGTACTTC | CASSPLNPIAGDIYEQYF
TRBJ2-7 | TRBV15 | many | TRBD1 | TGTGCCACCAGCAGACCCGGGACAGCAAGCTCCTACGAGCAGTACTTC | CATSRPGTASSYEQYF
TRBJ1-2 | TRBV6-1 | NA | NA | TGTGCCAGCAGTCCCGAACCCGGCAGGGGCGGAAGAGGCTACACCTTC | CASSPEPGRGGRGYTF
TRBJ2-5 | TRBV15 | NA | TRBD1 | TGTGCCACCAGCAGACCTTGGACAGGGCAAGAGACCCAGTACTTC | CATSRPWTGQETQYF
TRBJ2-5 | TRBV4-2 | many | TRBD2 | TGTGCCAGCAGCCAATATCCCCAGGGAGGGAGTAAAGAGACCCAGTACTTC | CASSQYPQGGSKETQYF
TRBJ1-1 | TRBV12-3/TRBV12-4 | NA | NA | TGTGCCAGCAGTTTAGCACAGGGTGGTACTGAAGCTTTCTTT | CASSLAQGGTEAFF
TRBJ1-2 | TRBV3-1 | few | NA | TGTGCCAGCAGCCAAGAGCCGAGTGGCTACACCTTC | CASSQEPSGYTF
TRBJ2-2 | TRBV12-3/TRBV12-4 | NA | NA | TGTGCCAGCAGCCCACCTAACGCCGGGGAGCTGTTTTTT | CASSPPNAGELFF
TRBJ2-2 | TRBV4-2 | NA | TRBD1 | TGTGCCAGCAGAGGGACAGGGACCGGGGAGCTGTTTTTT | CASRGTGTGELFF
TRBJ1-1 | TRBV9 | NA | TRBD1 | TGTGCCAGCAGCGGCGTAGGACAGGGTAACACTGAAGCTTTCTTT | CASSGVGQGNTEAFF
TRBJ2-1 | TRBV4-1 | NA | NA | TGCGCCAGCAGCCAAGGTTGGCTGGGGCGGATGAATGAGCAGTTCTTC | CASSQGWLGRMNEQFF
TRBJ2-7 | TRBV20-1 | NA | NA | TGCAGTGCTAGAATGGACACCTCCTACGAGCAGTACTTC | CSARMDTSYEQYF
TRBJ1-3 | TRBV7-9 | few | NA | TGTGCCAGCAGCTTTGAAGGGTCGGGAAACACCATATATTTT | CASSFEGSGNTIYF
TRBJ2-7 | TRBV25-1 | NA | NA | TGTGCCAGCAGTTCTCCCACCCTCAGGGGAAGCTCCTACGAGCAGTACTTC | CASSSPTLRGSSYEQYF
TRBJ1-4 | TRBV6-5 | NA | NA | TGTGCCAGCAGTTATTGGCAGCGGAATGAAAAACTGTTTTTT | CASSYWQRNEKLFF
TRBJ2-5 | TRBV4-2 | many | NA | TGTGCCAGCAGCCAAGTCGCTGGACAGCAAGAGACCCAGTACTTC | CASSQVAGQQETQYF
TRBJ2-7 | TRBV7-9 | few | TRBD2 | TGTGCCAGCAGCTTAACTAGCGGCCTTGGCTACGAGCAGTACTTC | CASSLTSGLGYEQYF
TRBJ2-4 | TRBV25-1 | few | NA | TGTGCCAGCAGTGAATCCTCTGTGTCCAAAAACATTCAGTACTTC | CASSESSVSKNIQYF
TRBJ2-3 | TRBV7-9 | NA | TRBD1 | TGTGCCGGCAGCTCGCAACAGGGGCCAGATACGCAGTATTTT | CAGSSQQGPDTQYF
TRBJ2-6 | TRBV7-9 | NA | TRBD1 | TGTGCCAGCAGCTTCGCTGGGACAGGTTTAAGCTCTGGGGCCAACGTCCTGACTTTC | CASSFAGTGLSSGANVLTF
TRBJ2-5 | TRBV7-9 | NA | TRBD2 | TGTGCCAGCAGCTTAATCAAGCCAGCGGGGGGCCTGGGGACCCAGTACTTC | CASSLIKPAGGLGTQYF
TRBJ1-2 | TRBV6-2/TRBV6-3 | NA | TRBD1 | TGTGCCAGCAGTTCACCGGACAGGGGGGTTCTTGGCTACACCTTC | CASSSPDRGVLGYTF
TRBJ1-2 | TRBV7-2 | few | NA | TGTGCCAGCAGCCTGACGACAGGTAGCTATGGCTACACCTTC | CASSLTTGSYGYTF
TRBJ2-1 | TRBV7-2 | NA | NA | TGTGCCAGCAGCTTTGACCGAAGGAACTACAATGAGCAGTTCTTC | CASSFDRRNYNEQFF
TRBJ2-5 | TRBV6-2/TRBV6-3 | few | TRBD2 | TGTGCCAGCAGTGGGACTAGCGGGACCCAAGAGACCCAGTACTTC | CASSGTSGTQETQYF
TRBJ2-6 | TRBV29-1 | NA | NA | TGCAGCGTGGAACAGGGATCTGGGGCCAACGTCCTGACTTTC | CSVEQGSGANVLTF
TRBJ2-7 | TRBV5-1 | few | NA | TGCGCCAGCAGCTGGGGCGGGACGGTGAGCTCCTACGAGCAGTACTTC | CASSWGGTVSSYEQYF
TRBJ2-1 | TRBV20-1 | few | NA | TGCAGTGCTAGTCTCCCTCCCTACAATGAGCAGTTCTTC | CSASLPPYNEQFF
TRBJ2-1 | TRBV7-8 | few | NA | TGTGCCAGCAGCTTCGGCGGGACTCCTACCTACAATGAGCAGTTCTTC | CASSFGGTPTYNEQFF
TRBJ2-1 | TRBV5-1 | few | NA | TGCGCCAGCAGCTTGGAGGGGGGTGAGCAGTTCTTC | CASSLEGGEQFF
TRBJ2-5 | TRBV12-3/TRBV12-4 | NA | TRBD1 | TGTGCCAGCAGTACGAACCCAGGGGGCGCGGACCAAGAGACCCAGTACTTC | CASSTNPGGADQETQYF